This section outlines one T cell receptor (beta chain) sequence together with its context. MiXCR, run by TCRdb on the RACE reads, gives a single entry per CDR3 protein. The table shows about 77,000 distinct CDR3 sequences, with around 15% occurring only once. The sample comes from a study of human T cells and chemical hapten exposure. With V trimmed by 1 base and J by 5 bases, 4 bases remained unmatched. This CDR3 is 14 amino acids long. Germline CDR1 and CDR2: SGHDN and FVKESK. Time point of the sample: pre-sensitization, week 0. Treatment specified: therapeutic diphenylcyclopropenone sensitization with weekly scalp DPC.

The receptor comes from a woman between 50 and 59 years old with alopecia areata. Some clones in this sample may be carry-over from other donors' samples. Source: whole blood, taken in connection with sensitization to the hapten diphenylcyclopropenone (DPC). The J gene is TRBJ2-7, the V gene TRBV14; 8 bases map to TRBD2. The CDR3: CASSQVGLADEQYF. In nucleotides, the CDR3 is TGTGCCAGCAGCCAAGTTGGACTAGCTGACGAGCAGTACTTC.